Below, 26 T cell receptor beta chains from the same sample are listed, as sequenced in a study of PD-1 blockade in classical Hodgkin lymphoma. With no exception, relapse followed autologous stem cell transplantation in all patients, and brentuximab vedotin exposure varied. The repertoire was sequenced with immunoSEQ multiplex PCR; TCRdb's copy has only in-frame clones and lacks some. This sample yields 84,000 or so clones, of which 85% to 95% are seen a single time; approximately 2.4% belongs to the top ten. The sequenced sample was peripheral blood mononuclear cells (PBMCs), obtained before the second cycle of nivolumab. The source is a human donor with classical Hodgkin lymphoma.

In DNA form, the CDR3 reads TGTGCCAGCAGTTTTCAGTTGGCCCAGCATTTT. Its translation is CASSFQLAQHF. The chain couples TRBV28 to TRBJ1-5; D gene ambiguous. This CDR3 is 11 amino acids long. The germline V gene encodes CDR1 MDHEN and CDR2 SYDVKM. The V end was cut by 3 bases, the J end by 11 bases, with 8 bases between.

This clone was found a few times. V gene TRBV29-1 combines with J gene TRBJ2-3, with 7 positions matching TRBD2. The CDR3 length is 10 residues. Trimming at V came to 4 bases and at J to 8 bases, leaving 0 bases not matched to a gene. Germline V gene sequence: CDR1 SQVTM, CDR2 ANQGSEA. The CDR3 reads CSVGEGTQYF. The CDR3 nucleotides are TGCAGCGTTGGGGAGGGTACGCAGTATTTT.

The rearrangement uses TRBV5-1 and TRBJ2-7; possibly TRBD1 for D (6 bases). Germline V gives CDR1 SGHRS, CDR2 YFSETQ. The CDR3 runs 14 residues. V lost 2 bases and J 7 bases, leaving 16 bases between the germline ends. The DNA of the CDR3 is TGCGCCAGCAGCTTCCCTTCGCAGGGGAGTGAGCAGTACTTC. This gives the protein CASSFPSQGSEQYF. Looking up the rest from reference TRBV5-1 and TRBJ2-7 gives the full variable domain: KAGVTQTPRYLIKTRGQQVTLSCSPISGHRSVSWYQQTPGQGLQFLFEYFSETQRNKGNFPGRFSGRQFSNSRSEMNVSTLELGDSALYLCASSFPSQGSEQYFGPGTRLTVT.

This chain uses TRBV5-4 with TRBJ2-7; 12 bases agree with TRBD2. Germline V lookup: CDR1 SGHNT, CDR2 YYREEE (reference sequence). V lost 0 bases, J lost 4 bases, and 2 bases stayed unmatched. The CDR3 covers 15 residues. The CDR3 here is CASSLETSGSYEQYF. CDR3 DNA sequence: TGTGCCAGCAGCTTGGAGACTAGCGGGAGTTACGAGCAGTACTTC. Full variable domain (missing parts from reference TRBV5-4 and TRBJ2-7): ETGVTQSPTHLIKTRGQQVTLRCSSQSGHNTVSWYQQALGQGPQFIFQYYREEENGRGNFPPRFSGLQFPNYSSELNVNALELDDSALYLCASSLETSGSYEQYFGPGTRLTVT.

The chain's CDR3 is CASSLGGRNQPQHF. CDR3 nucleotide sequence: TGTGCCAGCAGCTTAGGGGGGCGCAATCAGCCCCAGCATTTT. The V and J genes are TRBV7-6 and TRBJ1-5, with a tentative D call TRBD1 (6 bases). Germline-derived CDR1 and CDR2 are SGHVS and FNYEAQ. CDR3 size: 14 residues. V was cut by 1 base and J by 2 bases, with 6 bases left in between.

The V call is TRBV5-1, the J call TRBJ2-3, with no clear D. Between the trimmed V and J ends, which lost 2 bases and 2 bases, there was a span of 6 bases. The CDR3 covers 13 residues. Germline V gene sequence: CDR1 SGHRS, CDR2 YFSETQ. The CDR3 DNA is TGCGCCAGCAGCTTTCCGTCCACAGATACGCAGTATTTT. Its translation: CASSFPSTDTQYF.

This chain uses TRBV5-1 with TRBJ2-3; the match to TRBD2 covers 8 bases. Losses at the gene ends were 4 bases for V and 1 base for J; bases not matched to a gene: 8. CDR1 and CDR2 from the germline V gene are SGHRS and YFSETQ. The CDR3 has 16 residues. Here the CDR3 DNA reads TGCGCCAGCAGCGTTGCGGGACTAGGAGGCACAGATACGCAGTATTTT. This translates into CASSVAGLGGTDTQYF.

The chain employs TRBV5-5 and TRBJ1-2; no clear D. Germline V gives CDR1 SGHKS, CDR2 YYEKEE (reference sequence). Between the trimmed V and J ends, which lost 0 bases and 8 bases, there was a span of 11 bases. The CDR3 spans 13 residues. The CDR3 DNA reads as TGTGCCAGCAGCTTGGGGACCACGACGGGCTACACCTTC. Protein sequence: CASSLGTTTGYTF.

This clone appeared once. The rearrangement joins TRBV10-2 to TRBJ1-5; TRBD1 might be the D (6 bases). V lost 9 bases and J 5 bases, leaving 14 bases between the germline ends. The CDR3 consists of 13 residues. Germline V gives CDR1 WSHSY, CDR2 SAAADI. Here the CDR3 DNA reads TGCGCCAGTGGAACAGGGAGACATCAGCCCCAGCATTTT. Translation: CASGTGRHQPQHF.

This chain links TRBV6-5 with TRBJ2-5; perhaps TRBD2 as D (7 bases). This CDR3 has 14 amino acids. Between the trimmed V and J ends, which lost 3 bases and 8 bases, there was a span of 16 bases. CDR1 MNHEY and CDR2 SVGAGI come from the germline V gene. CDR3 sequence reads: CASSYQGRAGTQYF. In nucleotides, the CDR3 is TGTGCCAGCAGTTATCAGGGGAGGGCTGGTACCCAGTACTTC.

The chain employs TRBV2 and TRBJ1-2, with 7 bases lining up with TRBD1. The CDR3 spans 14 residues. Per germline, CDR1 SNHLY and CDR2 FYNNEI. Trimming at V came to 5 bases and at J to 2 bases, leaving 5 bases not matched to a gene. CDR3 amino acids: CASSLPGQNYGYTF. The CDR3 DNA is TGTGCCAGCAGTCTCCCGGGACAGAACTATGGCTACACCTTC.

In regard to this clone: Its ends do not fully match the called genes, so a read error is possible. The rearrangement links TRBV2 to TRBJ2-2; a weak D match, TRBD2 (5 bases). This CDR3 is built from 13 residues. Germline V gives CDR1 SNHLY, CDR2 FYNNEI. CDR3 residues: CASSRSYYLPRGF. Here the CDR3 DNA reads TGTGCCAGCAGTCGTTCCTACTACCTACCCCGGGGTTTT.

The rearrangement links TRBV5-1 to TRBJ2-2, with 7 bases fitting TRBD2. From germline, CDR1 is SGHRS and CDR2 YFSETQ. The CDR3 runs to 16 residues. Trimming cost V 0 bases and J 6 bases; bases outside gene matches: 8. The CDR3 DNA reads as TGCGCCAGCAGCTTGGCCCCATCTGGGGGGGCCGGGGAGCTGTTTTTT. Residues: CASSLAPSGGAGELFF. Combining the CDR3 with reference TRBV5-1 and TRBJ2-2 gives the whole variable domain KAGVTQTPRYLIKTRGQQVTLSCSPISGHRSVSWYQQTPGQGLQFLFEYFSETQRNKGNFPGRFSGRQFSNSRSEMNVSTLELGDSALYLCASSLAPSGGAGELFFGEGSRLTVL.

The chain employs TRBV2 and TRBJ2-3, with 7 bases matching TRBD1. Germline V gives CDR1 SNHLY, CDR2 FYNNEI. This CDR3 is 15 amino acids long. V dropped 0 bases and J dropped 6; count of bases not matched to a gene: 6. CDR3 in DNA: TGTGCCAGCAGTGAAGCTAGGACAGGCCCGGATACGCAGTATTTT. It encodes CASSEARTGPDTQYF.

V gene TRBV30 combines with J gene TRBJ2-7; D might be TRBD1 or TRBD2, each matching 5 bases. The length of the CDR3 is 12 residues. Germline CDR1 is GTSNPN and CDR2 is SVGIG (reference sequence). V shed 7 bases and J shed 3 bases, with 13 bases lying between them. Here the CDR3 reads CASRDADYEQYF. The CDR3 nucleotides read TGTGCCTCCCGGGACGCAGACTACGAGCAGTACTTC.

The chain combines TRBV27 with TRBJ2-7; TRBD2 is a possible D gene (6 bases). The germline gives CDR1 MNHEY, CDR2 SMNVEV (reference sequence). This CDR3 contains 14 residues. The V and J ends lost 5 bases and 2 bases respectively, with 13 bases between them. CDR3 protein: CASSQGLPPYEQYF. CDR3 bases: TGTGCCAGCAGTCAAGGACTACCCCCCTACGAGCAGTACTTC.

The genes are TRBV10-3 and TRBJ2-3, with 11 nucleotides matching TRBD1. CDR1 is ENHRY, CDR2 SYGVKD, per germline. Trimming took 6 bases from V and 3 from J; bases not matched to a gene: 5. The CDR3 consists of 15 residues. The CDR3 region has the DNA TGTGCCATCAGACCAGGACAGGGGGCAACAGATACGCAGTATTTT. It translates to CAIRPGQGATDTQYF.

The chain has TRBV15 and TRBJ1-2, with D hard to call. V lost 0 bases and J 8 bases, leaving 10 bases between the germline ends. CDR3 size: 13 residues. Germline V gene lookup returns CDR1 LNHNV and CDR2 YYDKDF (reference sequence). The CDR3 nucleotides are TGTGCCACCAGCAGAGATCGTCTCGGCGGCTACACCTTC. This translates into CATSRDRLGGYTF. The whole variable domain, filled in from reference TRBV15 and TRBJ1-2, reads DAMVIQNPRYQVTQFGKPVTLSCSQTLNHNVMYWYQQKSSQAPKLLFHYYDKDFNNEADTPDNFQSRRPNTSFCFLDIRSPGLGDTAMYLCATSRDRLGGYTFGSGTRLTVV.

DNA of the CDR3: TGTGCCAGTCACGGGGAGGGAAAGAGAGAAGACACCATATATTTT. This sequence encodes CASHGEGKREDTIYF. The rearrangement links TRBV19 to TRBJ1-3; D not resolved. The CDR3 totals 15 residues. CDR1 and CDR2 (germline): LNHDA, SQIVND (reference sequence). The V gene lost 8 bases and the J gene lost 8 bases, with 22 bases spanning the gap.

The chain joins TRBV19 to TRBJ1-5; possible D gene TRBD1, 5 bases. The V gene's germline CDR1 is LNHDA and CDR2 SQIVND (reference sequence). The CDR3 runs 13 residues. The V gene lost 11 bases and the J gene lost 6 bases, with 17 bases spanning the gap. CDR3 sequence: CASGKGAGQPQHF. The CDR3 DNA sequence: TGTGCCTCAGGTAAAGGGGCAGGTCAGCCCCAGCATTTT.

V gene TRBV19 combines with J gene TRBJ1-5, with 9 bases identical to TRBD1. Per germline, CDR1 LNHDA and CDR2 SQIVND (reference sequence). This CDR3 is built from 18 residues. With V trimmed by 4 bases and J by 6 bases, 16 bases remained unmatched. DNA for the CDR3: TGTGCCAGTAGTAACCGGGACAGGGTAAGGTTGGGCGGTCAGCCCCAGCATTTT. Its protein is CASSNRDRVRLGGQPQHF.

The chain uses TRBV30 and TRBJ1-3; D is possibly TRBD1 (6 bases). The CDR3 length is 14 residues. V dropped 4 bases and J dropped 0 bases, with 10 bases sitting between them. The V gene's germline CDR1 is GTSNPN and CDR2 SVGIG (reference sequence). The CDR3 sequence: CAWKTGYSGNTIYF. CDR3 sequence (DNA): TGTGCCTGGAAGACAGGCTACTCTGGAAACACCATATATTTT.

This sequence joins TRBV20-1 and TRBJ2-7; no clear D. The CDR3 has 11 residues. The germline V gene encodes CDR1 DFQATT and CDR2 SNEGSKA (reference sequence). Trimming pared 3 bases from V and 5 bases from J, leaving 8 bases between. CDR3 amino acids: CSASFLDEQYF. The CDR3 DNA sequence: TGCAGTGCTAGTTTTTTGGACGAGCAGTACTTC.

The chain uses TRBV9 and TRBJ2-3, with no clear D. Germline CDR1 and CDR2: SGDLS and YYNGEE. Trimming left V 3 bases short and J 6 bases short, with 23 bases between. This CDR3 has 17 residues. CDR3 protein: CASSGAPSGSLGDTQYF. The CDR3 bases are TGTGCCAGCAGCGGAGCCCCCTCGGGTTCATTGGGTGATACGCAGTATTTT. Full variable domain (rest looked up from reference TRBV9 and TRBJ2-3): DSGVTQTPKHLITATGQRVTLRCSPRSGDLSVYWYQQSLDQGLQFLIQYYNGEERAKGNILERFSAQQFPDLHSELNLSSLELGDSALYFCASSGAPSGSLGDTQYFGPGTRLTVL.

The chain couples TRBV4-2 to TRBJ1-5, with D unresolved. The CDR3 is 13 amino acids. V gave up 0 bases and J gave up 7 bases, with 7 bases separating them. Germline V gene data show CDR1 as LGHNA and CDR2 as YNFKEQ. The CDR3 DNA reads TGTGCCAGCAGCCAAGATCGGAGACAGCCCCAGCATTTT. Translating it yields CASSQDRRQPQHF.

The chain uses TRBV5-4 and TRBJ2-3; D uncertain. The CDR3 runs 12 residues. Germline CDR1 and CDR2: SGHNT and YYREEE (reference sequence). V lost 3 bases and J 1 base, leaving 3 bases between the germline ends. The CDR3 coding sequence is TGTGCCAGCAGCTCGGGCACAGATACGCAGTATTTT. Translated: CASSSGTDTQYF. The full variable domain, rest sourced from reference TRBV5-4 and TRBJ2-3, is ETGVTQSPTHLIKTRGQQVTLRCSSQSGHNTVSWYQQALGQGPQFIFQYYREEENGRGNFPPRFSGLQFPNYSSELNVNALELDDSALYLCASSSGTDTQYFGPGTRLTVL.